The present TCR beta chain was sequenced within a study of PD-L1 blockade in urothelial cancer. Germline CDR1 and CDR2: MNHEY and SVGAGI. The CDR3 has 15 amino acids. V was clipped by 4 bases and J by 0 bases; unmatched bases: 3. Produced via immunoSEQ multiplex PCR; TCRdb's table is partial and in-frame only. The sample includes tens of thousands of clones, approximately 80% of them seen just once. Time point noted: pretreatment peripheral blood. This clonotype was obtained from a man between 60 and 75 years old with urothelial cancer. Sequenced material: PBMCs, taken around atezolizumab (anti-PD-L1) treatment. This chain connects TRBV6-5 to TRBJ2-4, with 7 bases that match TRBD2. CDR3: CASSSSGVAKNIQYF. The CDR3 DNA sequence: TGTGCCAGCAGTTCTAGCGGAGTAGCCAAAAACATTCAGTACTTC.